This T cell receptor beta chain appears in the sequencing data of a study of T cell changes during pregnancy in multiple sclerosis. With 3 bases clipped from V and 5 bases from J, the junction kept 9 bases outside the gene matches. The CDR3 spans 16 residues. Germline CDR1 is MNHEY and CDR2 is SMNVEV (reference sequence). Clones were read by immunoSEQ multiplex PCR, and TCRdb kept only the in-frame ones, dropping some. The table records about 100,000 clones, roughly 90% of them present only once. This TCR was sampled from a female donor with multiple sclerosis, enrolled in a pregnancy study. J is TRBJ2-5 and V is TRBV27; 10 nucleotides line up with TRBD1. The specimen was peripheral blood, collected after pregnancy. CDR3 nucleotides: TGTGCCAGCAGTTTTTCGGGACAGGGGTCGAGGGAGACCCAGTACTTC. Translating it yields CASSFSGQGSRETQYF.